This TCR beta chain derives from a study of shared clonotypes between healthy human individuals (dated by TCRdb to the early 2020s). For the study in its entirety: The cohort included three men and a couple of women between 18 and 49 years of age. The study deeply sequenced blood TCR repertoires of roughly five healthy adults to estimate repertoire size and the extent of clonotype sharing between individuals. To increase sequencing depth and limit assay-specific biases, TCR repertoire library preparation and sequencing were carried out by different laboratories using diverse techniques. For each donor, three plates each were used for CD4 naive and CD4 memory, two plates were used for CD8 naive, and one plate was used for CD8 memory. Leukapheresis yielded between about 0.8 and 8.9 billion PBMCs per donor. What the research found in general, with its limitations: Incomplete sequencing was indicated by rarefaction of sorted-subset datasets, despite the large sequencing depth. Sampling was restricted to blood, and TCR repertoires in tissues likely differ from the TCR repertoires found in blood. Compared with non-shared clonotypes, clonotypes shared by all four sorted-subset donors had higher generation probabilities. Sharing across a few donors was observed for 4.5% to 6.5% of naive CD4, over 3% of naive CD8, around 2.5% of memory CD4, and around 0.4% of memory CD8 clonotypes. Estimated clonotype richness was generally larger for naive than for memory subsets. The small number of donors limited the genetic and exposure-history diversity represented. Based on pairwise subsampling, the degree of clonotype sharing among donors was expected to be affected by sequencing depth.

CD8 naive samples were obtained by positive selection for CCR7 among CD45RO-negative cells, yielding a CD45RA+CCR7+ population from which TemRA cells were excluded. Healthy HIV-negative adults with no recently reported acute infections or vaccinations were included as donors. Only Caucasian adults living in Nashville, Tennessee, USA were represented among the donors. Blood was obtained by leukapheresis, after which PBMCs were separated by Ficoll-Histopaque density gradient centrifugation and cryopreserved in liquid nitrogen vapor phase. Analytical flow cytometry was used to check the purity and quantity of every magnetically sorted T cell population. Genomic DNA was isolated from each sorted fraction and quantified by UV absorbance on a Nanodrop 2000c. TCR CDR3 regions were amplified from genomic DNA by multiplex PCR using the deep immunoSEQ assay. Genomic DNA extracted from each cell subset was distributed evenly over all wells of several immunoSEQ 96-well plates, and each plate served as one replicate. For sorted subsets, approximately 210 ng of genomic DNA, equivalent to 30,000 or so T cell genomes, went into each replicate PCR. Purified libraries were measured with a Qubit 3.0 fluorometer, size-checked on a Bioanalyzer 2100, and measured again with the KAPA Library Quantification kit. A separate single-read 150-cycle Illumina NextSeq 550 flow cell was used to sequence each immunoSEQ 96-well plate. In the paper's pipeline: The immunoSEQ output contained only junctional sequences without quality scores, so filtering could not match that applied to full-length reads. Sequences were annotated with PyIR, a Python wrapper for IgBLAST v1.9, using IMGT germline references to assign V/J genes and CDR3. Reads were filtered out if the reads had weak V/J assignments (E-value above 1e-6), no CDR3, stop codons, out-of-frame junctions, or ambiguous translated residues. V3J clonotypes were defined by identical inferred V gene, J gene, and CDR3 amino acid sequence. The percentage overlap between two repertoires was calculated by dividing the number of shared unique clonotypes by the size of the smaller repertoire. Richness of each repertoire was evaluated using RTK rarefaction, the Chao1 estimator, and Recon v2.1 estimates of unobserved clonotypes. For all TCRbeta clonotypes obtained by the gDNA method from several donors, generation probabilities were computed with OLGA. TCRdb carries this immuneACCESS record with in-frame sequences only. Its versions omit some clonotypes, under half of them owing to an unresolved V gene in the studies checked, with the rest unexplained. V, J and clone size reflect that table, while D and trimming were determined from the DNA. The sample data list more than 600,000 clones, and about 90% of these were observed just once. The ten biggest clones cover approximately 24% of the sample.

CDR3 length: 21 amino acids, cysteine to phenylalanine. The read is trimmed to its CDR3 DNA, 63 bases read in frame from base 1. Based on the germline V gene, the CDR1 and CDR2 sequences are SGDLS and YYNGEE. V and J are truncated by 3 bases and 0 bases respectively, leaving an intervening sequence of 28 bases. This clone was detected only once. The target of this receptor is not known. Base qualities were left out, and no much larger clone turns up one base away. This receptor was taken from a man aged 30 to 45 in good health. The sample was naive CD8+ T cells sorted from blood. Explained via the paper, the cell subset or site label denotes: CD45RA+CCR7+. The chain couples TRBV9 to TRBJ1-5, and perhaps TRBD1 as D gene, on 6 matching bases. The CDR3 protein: CASSASRGEGTNYYSNQPQHF. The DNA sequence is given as TGTGCCAGCAGCGCTTCTAGAGGAGAGGGGACAAATTATTATAGCAATCAGCCCCAGCATTTT.